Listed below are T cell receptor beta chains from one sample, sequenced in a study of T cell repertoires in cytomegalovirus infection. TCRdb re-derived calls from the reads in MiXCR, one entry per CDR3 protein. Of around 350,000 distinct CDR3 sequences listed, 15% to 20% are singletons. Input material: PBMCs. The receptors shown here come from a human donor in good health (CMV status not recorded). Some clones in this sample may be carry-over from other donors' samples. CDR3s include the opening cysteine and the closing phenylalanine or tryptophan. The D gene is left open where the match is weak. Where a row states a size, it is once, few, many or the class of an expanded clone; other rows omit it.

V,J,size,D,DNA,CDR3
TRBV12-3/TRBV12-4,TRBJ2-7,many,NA,TGTGCCAGCAGCCCCAACAGGGGAGGCGAGCAGTACTTC,CASSPNRGGEQYF
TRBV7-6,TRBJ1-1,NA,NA,TGTGCCAGCAGCCCGTGGGAGGGAGGCACTGAAGCTTTCTTT,CASSPWEGGTEAFF
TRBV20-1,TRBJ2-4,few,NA,TGCAGTGCTGGCGGGGACATAGCCAAAAACATTCAGTACTTC,CSAGGDIAKNIQYF
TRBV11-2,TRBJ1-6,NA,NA,TGTGCCAGCAGCGCAGCGGGGGGATATAATTCACCCCTCCACTTT,CASSAAGGYNSPLHF
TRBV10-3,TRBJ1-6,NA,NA,TGTGCCATCTCCCCAAGGAGGGCGGGGGTGAATTCACCCCTCCACTTT,CAISPRRAGVNSPLHF
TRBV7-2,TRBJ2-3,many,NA,TGTGCCAGCAGCTTAGTTAGCCTCCAGTACGTGCAGTATTTT,CASSLVSLQYVQYF
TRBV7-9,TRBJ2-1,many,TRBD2,TGTGCCAGCAGCTTCAACCTAGCGGGGGGGTTCAATGAGCAGTTCTTC,CASSFNLAGGFNEQFF
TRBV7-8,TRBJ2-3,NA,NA,TGTGCCAGCAGCTTACTAGAAAACACAGATACGCAGTATTTT,CASSLLENTDTQYF
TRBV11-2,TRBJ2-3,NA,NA,TGTGCCAGCAGCTTAGTAGGGATCCGCGGGGCGGGGACCACAGATACGCAGTATTTT,CASSLVGIRGAGTTDTQYF
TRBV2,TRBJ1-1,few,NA,TGTGCCAGCGGGGGGACGTTTAGCGAAGCTTTCTTT,CASGGTFSEAFF
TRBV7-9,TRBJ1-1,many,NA,TGTGCCAGCAGCTCTTTCACAGGGAACACTGAAGCTTTCTTT,CASSSFTGNTEAFF
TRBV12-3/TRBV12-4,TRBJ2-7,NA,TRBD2,TGTGCCAGCAGTTTACGGGGGGAGGCCTACGAGCAGTACTTC,CASSLRGEAYEQYF
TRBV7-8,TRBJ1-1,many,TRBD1,TGTGCCAGCAGCATCCTACAGGGGACGGGCACTGAAGCTTTCTTT,CASSILQGTGTEAFF
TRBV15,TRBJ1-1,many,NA,TGTGCCACCAGCAGAGATCCGGACGACACTGAAGCTTTCTTT,CATSRDPDDTEAFF
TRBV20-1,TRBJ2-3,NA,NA,TGCAGTGCTAACACTCGGGGCACAGATACGCAGTATTTT,CSANTRGTDTQYF
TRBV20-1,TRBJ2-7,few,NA,TGCAGTGCTTTCGGCTCCTACGAGCAGTACTTC,CSAFGSYEQYF
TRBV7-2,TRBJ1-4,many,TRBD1,TGTGCCAGCAGCCTGGGACAGGGAAGAAATGAAAAACTGTTTTTT,CASSLGQGRNEKLFF
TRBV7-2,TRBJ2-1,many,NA,TGTGCCAGCAGCCTAGACATAAATGAGCAGTTCTTC,CASSLDINEQFF
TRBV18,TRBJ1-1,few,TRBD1,TGTGCCAGCTCACCTCGAGCACAGGGGCCAGAAGCTTTCTTT,CASSPRAQGPEAFF
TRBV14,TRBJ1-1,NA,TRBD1,TGTGCCAGCAGCCAAAGGGGCCTACCAACAGGGGCTGCTGAAGCTTTCTTT,CASSQRGLPTGAAEAFF
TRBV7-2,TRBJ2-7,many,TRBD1,TGTGCCAGCATTACTCCCGGGACAGTAAACGGCGAGCAGTACTTC,CASITPGTVNGEQYF
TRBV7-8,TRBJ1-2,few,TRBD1,TGTGCCAGCAGCTTAGAGATGATAGGACAGGGCCATGGCTACACCTTC,CASSLEMIGQGHGYTF
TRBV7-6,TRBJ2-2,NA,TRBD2,TGTGCCAGCAGCTTAACTAGCGGATACACCGGGGAGCTGTTTTTT,CASSLTSGYTGELFF
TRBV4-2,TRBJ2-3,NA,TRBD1,TGTGCCAGCAGCCAAGAAAGAGTCGGGACAGGCACAGATACGCAGTATTTT,CASSQERVGTGTDTQYF
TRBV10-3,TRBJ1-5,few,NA,TGTGCCATCAGGGATGGCAATCAGCCCCAGCATTTT,CAIRDGNQPQHF
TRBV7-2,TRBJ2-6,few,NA,TGTGCCAGCTCCTTTCGTGGCGGGACTTTCAACTCTGGGGCCAACGTCCTGACTTTC,CASSFRGGTFNSGANVLTF
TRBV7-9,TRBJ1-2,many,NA,TGTGCCAGCAGCTCCGGTACGGCGGGGGCCTATGGCTACACCTTC,CASSSGTAGAYGYTF
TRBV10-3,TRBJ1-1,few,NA,TGTGCCATCAGTGAGTCGAGGCAGATAAACACTGAAGCTTTCTTT,CAISESRQINTEAFF
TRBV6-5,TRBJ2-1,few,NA,TGTGCCAGCAGACCCCTCCCTATTGAGCAGTTCTTC,CASRPLPIEQFF
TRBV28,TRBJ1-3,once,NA,TGTGCCAGCAGTTTATATCAGTCTGGAAACACCATATATTTT,CASSLYQSGNTIYF
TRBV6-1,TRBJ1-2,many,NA,TGTGCCAGCAGTGAGGGAGGGTTAAATGGCTACACCTTC,CASSEGGLNGYTF
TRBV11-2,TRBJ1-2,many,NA,TGTGCCAGCAGCAAACAGGAGAACTATGGCTACACCTTC,CASSKQENYGYTF
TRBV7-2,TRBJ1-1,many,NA,TGTGCCAGCAGCTTAGTAGGCGGCAGGGGAAACACTGAAGCTTTCTTT,CASSLVGGRGNTEAFF
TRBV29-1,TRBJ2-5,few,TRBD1,TGCAGCGTTGTCTCAGACAGGGCCCGAGAGACCCAGTACTTC,CSVVSDRARETQYF
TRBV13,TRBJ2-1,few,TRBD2,TGTGCCAGCAATTGGCGGGAGGCCCTCTTGTATGAGCAGTTCTTC,CASNWREALLYEQFF
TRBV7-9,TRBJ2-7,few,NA,TGTGCCAGCAGCTTAGTCCGCGAGCAGTACTTC,CASSLVREQYF
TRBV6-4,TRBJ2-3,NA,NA,TGTGCCAGCAGTGACTCTGCTTGGGGGGCTACAGATACGCAGTATTTT,CASSDSAWGATDTQYF
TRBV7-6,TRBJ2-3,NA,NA,TGTGCCAGCAGCTTATCAGCGGGACACACAGATACGCAGTATTTT,CASSLSAGHTDTQYF
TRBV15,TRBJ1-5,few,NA,TGTGCCACCAGCAACCCTGGGGGGGGGTTCCATCAGCCCCAGCATTTT,CATSNPGGGFHQPQHF
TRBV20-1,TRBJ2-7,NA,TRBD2,TGCAGTGCTTCGGGACTAGCGGGTCCCTACGAGCAGTACTTC,CSASGLAGPYEQYF
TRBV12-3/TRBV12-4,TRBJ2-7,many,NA,TGTGCCAGCAGCCGGGAAGACAGGAAAGTCTACGAGCAGTACTTC,CASSREDRKVYEQYF
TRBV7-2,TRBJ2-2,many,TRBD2,TGTGCCAGCAGCCTCCGGGGAGCGGGGAGCACATCGAACACCGGGGAGCTGTTTTTT,CASSLRGAGSTSNTGELFF
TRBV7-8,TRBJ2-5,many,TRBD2,TGTGCCAGCAGTTTCTCGGGAGGGCCTAAGACCCAGTACTTC,CASSFSGGPKTQYF
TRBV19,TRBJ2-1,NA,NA,TGTGCCAGTAGTTGGGGCGGGGCGAGCTCCTACAATGAGCAGTTCTTC,CASSWGGASSYNEQFF
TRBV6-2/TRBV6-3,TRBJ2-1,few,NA,TGTGCCAGCAGTTACGGGATGGGTGAGCAGTTCTTC,CASSYGMGEQFF
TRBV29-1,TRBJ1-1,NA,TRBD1,TGCAGCGGGGAAAGACAGGGGGGCACTGAAGCTTTCTTT,CSGERQGGTEAFF
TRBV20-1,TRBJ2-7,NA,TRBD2,TGCAGTGCTAGAGATCGGGGCAAGCGGGGGACGTACGAGCAGTACTTC,CSARDRGKRGTYEQYF
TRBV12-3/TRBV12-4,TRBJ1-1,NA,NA,TGTGCCAGCAGCCCTACTCCGGGGGAGGGCCACATGAACACTGAAGCTTTCTTT,CASSPTPGEGHMNTEAFF
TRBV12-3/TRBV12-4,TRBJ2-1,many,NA,TGTGCCAGCAGACCCGGACAGTACAATGAGCAGTTCTTC,CASRPGQYNEQFF
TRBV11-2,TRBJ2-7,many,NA,TGTGCCAGCAGCCCCCTCTCCTACGAGCAGTACTTC,CASSPLSYEQYF
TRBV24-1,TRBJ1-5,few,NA,TGTGCCACCAGTGATTCGGGGGGCAATCAGCCCCAGCATTTT,CATSDSGGNQPQHF
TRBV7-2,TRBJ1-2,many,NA,TGTGCCAGCAGCTTAGTACAGGGTGGTATGGGAACGGGCTATGGCTACACCTTC,CASSLVQGGMGTGYGYTF
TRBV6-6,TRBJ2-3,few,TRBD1,TGTGCCAGCAGTTACGGACAGGGCACAGATACGCAGTATTTT,CASSYGQGTDTQYF